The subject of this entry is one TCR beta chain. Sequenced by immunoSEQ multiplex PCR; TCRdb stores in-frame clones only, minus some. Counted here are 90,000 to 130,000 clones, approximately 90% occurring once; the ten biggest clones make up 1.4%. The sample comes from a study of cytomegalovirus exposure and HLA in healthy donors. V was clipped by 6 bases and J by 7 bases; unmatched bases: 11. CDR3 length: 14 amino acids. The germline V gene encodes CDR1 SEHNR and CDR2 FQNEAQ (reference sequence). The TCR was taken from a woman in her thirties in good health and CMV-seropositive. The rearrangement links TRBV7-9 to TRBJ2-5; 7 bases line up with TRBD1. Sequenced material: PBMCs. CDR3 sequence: CASSPTGTEGTQYF. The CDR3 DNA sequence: TGTGCCAGCAGTCCTACCGGGACAGAGGGGACCCAGTACTTC.